This T cell receptor (beta chain) was sequenced for a study of control samples from healthy donors and cancer patients. Germline lookup yields CDR1 LNHDA and CDR2 SQIVND (reference sequence). CDR3 size: 15 residues. V lost 3 bases and J lost 0; bases outside the gene matches: 2. Sequencing was performed with immunoSEQ multiplex PCR; in TCRdb, only in-frame clones are kept and a portion is missing. The sample carries over 150,000 clones, around 94% recorded once. This clonotype was sampled from a man in his sixties with colorectal cancer. Sequencing was carried out using PBMCs. The chain combines TRBV19 with TRBJ1-3, with TRBD1 matching over 7 bases. The CDR3 is CASSMAGGSGNTIYF. The CDR3 nucleotides are TGTGCCAGTAGTATGGCAGGGGGCTCTGGAAACACCATATATTTT.